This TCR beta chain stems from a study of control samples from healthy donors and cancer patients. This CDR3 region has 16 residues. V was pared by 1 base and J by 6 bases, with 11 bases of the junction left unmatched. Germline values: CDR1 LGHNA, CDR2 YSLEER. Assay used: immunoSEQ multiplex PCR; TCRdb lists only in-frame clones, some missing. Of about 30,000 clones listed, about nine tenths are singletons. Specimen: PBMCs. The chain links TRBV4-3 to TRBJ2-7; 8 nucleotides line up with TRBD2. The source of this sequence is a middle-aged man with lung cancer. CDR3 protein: CASSQVRGGRVSEQYF. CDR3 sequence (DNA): TGCGCCAGCAGCCAAGTCCGGGGGGGGAGAGTGAGCGAGCAGTACTTC.